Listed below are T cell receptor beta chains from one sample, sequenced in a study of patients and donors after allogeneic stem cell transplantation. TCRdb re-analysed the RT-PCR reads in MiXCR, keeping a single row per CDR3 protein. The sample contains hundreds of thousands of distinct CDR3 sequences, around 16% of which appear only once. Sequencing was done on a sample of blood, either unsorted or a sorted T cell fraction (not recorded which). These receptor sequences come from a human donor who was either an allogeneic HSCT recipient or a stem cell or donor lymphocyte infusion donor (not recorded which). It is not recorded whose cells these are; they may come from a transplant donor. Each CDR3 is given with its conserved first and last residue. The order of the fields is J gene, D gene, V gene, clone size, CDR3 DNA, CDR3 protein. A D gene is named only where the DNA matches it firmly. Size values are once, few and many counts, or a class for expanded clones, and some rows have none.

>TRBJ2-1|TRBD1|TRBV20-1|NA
TGCAGTGCCAACAACAGGGGCGGTTCCTACAATGAGCAGTTCTTC
CSANNRGGSYNEQFF
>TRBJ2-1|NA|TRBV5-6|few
TGTGCCAGCAGTCCCGGAGACTATGAGCAGTTCTTC
CASSPGDYEQFF
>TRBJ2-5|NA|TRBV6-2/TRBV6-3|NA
TGTGCCAGCAGGGAACAGGGTTGGGAGACCCAGTACTTC
CASREQGWETQYF
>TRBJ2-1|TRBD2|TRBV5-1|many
TGCGCCAGCCGCCCCAAGCGGGAGTTCTACAATGAGCAGTTCTTC
CASRPKREFYNEQFF
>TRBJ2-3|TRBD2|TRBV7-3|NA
TGTGCCAGCGGGCGGGGGGCCCAAGATACGCAGTATTTT
CASGRGAQDTQYF
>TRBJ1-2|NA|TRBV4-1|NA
TGCGCCAGCAGCCAAGATAGGAGGGGAAGGAGCTACACCTTC
CASSQDRRGRSYTF
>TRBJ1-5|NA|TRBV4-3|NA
TGCGCCAGCAGCCAAGATATCAAGGTTACCAATCAGCCCCAGCATTTT
CASSQDIKVTNQPQHF
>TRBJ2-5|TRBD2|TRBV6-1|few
TGTGCCAGCAGCCAGGGACTAGCGCGAGAGACCCAGTACTTC
CASSQGLARETQYF
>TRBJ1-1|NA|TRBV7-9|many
TGTGCCAGCAGCTTACGGTGGGACACTGAAGCTTTCTTT
CASSLRWDTEAFF
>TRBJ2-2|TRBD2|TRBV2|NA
TGTGCCAGCAAGACTAGCGGGACCGGGGAGCTGTTTTTT
CASKTSGTGELFF
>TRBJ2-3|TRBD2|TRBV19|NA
TGTGCCAGCGCCTCATCAGCGGGGCACACAGATACGCAGTATTTT
CASASSAGHTDTQYF
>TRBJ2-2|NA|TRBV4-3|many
TGCGCCAGCAGCCAAGGGGCTGCGGGGAACACCGGGGAGCTGTTTTTT
CASSQGAAGNTGELFF
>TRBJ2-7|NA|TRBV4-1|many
TGCGCCAGCAGCTTTCCAGGGTTCGAGCAGTACTTC
CASSFPGFEQYF
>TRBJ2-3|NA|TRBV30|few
TGTGCCTGGAGCCTAAAGTTTGATACGCAGTATTTT
CAWSLKFDTQYF
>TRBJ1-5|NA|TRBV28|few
TGTGCCAGCAGGTCTGGGGCCGGTCAGCCCCAGCATTTT
CASRSGAGQPQHF
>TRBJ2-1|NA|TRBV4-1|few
TGCGCCAGCAGAAGAGAAGGCCTCCCCTACAATGAGCAGTTCTTC
CASRREGLPYNEQFF
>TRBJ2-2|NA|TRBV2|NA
TGTGCCAGCAGGCCCCATCAGGGAGACACCGGGGAGCTGTTTTTT
CASRPHQGDTGELFF
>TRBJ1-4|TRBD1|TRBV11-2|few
TGTGCCAGCAGCCCTAAAGGACAGGTGGTCGATGCCCGCGAAAAACTGTTTTTT
CASSPKGQVVDAREKLFF
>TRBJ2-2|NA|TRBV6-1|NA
TGTGCCAGCAGGAGGGGGGGGTCCTTCGCCGGGGAGCTGTTTTTT
CASRRGGSFAGELFF
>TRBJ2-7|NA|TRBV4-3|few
TGCGCCAGCAGCCAAGAGGACAGCTCCTACGAGCAGTACTTC
CASSQEDSSYEQYF
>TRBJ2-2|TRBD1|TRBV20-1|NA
TGCAGTGCTAGAGACTCCTGGGACAGGGGGCTCGGGGAGCTGTTTTTT
CSARDSWDRGLGELFF
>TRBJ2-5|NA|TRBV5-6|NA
TGTGCCAGCAGCCGCCGTAGGGCCTTCCAAGAGACCCAGTACTTC
CASSRRRAFQETQYF
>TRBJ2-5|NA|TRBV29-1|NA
TGCAGCGCCCGCAGGGGAGAGACCCAGTACTTC
CSARRGETQYF
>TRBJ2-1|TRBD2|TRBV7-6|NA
TGTGCCAGCAGCCCCAACGGGCTAGCGGGGGACGGCAATGAGCAGTTCTTC
CASSPNGLAGDGNEQFF
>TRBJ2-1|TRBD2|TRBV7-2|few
TGTGCCAGCAAGAGGACTAGCGGGGAACACAGCAGGTTCTTC
CASKRTSGEHSRFF
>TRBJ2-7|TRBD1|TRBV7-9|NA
TGTGCCAGCACGGGACAGTTGACCTACGAGCAGTACTTC
CASTGQLTYEQYF
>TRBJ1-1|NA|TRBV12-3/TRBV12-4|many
TGTGCCAGCACCCCCGAGGGAACTGAAGCTTTCTTT
CASTPEGTEAFF
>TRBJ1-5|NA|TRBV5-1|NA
TGCGCCAGCAGCTTGGACGGATTCAATCAGCCCCAGCATTTT
CASSLDGFNQPQHF
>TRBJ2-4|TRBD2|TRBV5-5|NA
TGTGCCAGCAGCCCTACTTCATCGCGGGGGAACATTCAGTACTTC
CASSPTSSRGNIQYF
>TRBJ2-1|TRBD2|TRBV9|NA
TGTGCCAGCAGCGTTGGACTAGCGATACACAATGAGCAGTTCTTC
CASSVGLAIHNEQFF
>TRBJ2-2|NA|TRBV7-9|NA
TGTGCCAGCAGCTTACTTAGGGACTTACGCGCCGGGGAGCTGTTTTTT
CASSLLRDLRAGELFF
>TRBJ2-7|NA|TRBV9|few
TGTGCCAGCAGCCTCGAGGGGGGGGGGAACTACGAGCAGTACTTC
CASSLEGGGNYEQYF
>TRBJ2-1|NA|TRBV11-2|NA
TGTGCCAGCAGCCCCGCCCCCGACAGGATTCGCAATGAGCAGTTCTTC
CASSPAPDRIRNEQFF
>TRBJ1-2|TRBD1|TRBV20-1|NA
TGCAGTGCTTCCACGGACAGGGTCTATGGCTACACCTTC
CSASTDRVYGYTF
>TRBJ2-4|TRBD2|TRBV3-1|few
TGTGCCAGCAGCCAAGTGGGGCGGGAGCGGGGCAAAAACATTCAGTACTTC
CASSQVGRERGKNIQYF
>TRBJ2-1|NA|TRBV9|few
TGTGCCAGCAGCGTAGGCCATAGGAAGGGTAGGAACAATGAGCAGTTCTTC
CASSVGHRKGRNNEQFF
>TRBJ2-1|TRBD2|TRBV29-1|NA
TGCAGCTTACGAATAGCGGGAGCCTACAATGAGCAGTTCTTC
CSLRIAGAYNEQFF
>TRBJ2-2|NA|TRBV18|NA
TGTGCCAGCTCACGATATAGCGGGGAGCTGTTTTTT
CASSRYSGELFF
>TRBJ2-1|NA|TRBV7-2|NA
TGTGCCAGCAGCTTAGGCTTCGCCTACAATGAGCAGTTCTTC
CASSLGFAYNEQFF
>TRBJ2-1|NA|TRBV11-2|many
TGTGCCAGCAGCTTAGGTTATTCTGCAGGTGAATGGGAATGGTCCTACAATGAGCAGTTCTTC
CASSLGYSAGEWEWSYNEQFF
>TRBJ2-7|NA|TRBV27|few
TGTGCCAGCAGTTTATTGCCAGCGGGTACGGAGCAGTACTTC
CASSLLPAGTEQYF
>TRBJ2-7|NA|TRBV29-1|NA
TGCAGCGTTGAAGGGGCTCAGGGGGGCTCCTACGAGCAGTACTTC
CSVEGAQGGSYEQYF
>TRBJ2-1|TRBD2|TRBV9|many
TGTGCCAGCAGCTCTCGACTAGCGGTCTACAATGAGCAGTTCTTC
CASSSRLAVYNEQFF
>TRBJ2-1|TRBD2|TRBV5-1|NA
TGCGCCAGCACCTCGGGACTAGCGGCCTACAATGAGCAGTTCTTC
CASTSGLAAYNEQFF
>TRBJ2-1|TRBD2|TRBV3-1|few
TGTGCCAGCAGCCAAGTCGACGGGAGGGTCTACAATGAGCAGTTCTTC
CASSQVDGRVYNEQFF
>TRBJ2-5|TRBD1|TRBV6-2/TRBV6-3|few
TGTGCCAGCAGTTACCCGGACAATCCGACAGGGCGATCGGAGACCCAGTACTTC
CASSYPDNPTGRSETQYF
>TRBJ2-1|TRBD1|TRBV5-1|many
TGCGCCAGCAGCGGACAGGGGGTGACCTACAATGAGCAGTTCTTC
CASSGQGVTYNEQFF
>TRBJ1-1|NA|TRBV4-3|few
TGCGCCAGCAGCCAAGAGGGGCCGTTTTACACTGAAGCTTTCTTT
CASSQEGPFYTEAFF
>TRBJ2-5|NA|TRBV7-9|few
TGTGCCAGCAGCTCTCCCATGCGGGCGCCCAGAGAGACCCAGTACTTC
CASSSPMRAPRETQYF
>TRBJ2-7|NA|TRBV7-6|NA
TGTGCCAGCAGCTTAGCTCCGGGACGGGGGAGCTACGAGCAGTACTTC
CASSLAPGRGSYEQYF
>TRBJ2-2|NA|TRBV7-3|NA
TGTGCCAGCAAAGGGGGAGAAGCCGGGGAGCTGTTTTTT
CASKGGEAGELFF
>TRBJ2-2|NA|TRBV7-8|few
TGTGCCAGCAGCTTACAGAGGGATTACACCGGGGAGCTGTTTTTT
CASSLQRDYTGELFF
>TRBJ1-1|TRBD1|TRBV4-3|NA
TGCGCCAGCAGCCAGACAGGGGTCGGCACTGAAGCTTTCTTT
CASSQTGVGTEAFF
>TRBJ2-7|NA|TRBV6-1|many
TGTGCCAGCAGTCCCGGGAATTCCTACGAGCAGTACTTC
CASSPGNSYEQYF
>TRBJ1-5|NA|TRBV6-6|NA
TGTGCCAGCAGTTACATGGGTCAGCCCCAGCATTTT
CASSYMGQPQHF
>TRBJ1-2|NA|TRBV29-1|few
TGCAGCGTTCAGCGGGGGTCATATGGCTACACCTTC
CSVQRGSYGYTF
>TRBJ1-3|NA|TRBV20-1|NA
TGCAGTGCTAGAAAGAACGGAAACACCATATATTTT
CSARKNGNTIYF
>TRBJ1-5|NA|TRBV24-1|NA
TGTGCCACCAGTCCCACAGGAGTCCTCAATCAGCCCCAGCATTTT
CATSPTGVLNQPQHF
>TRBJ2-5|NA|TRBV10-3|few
TGTGCCATCACCTCGGGGCAAGAGACCCAGTACTTC
CAITSGQETQYF